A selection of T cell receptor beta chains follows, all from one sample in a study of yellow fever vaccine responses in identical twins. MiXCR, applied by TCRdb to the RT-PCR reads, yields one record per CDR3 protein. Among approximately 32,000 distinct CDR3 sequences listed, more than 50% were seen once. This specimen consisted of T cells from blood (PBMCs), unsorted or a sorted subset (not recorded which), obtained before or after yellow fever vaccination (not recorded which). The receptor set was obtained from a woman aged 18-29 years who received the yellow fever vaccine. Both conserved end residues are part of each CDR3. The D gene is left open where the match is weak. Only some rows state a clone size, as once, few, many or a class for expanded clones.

TGCAGTGCTAAAAACCGGGACAGGCCCTCGCGTACCTTC,CSAKNRDRPSRTF,TRBJ1-2,TRBD1,.,TRBV20-1
TGCGCCAGCAGCTTGGGAATCCTCGAAGGGGTAACTGAAGCTTTCTTT,CASSLGILEGVTEAFF,TRBJ1-1,.,once,TRBV5-1
TGTGCCAGCAGACCTCGACAGGGCTTTGAAGCTTTCTTT,CASRPRQGFEAFF,TRBJ1-1,TRBD1,.,TRBV5-4
TGTGCCAGCAGTCCCCTTGAGGCCCGAAGAAACGAGCAGTACTTC,CASSPLEARRNEQYF,TRBJ2-7,.,.,TRBV12-3/TRBV12-4
TGTGCCAGCAGCTTAGTAGAGGGGACACCCCTCCACTTT,CASSLVEGTPLHF,TRBJ1-6,.,.,TRBV11-2
TGCAGCGCATTTACAGGGTACTCCTACGAGCAGTACTTC,CSAFTGYSYEQYF,TRBJ2-7,.,few,TRBV29-1
TGTGCCAGTAGCCGACAGGGTCGCAATCAGCCCCAGCATTTT,CASSRQGRNQPQHF,TRBJ1-5,TRBD1,.,TRBV19
TGCGCCAGCAGCTTGGACTTCTACGAGCAGTACTTC,CASSLDFYEQYF,TRBJ2-7,.,.,TRBV5-1
TGCGCCAGCAGCATGGACAGGGGGTCTGGGGCCAACGTCCTGACTTTC,CASSMDRGSGANVLTF,TRBJ2-6,TRBD1,.,TRBV5-1
TGTGCCAGCAGGGGAACAGGGTTCTTCCAAGAGACCCAGTACTTC,CASRGTGFFQETQYF,TRBJ2-5,.,.,TRBV11-1
TGTGCCAGCAGCCCATTCAATGTGGGGGATGAGCAGTTCTTC,CASSPFNVGDEQFF,TRBJ2-1,.,.,TRBV7-6
TGCAGCGTTGAGGCGGGAGGGCCCTATGGCTACACCTTC,CSVEAGGPYGYTF,TRBJ1-2,.,.,TRBV29-1
TGTGCCAGCAGTTACTCTGGCCTAGCGGGACGCTCCTACAATGAGCAGTTCTTC,CASSYSGLAGRSYNEQFF,TRBJ2-1,TRBD2,medium-sized,TRBV6-5
TGTGCCAGCAGCCTGATCCCCCAAGAGACCCAGTACTTC,CASSLIPQETQYF,TRBJ2-5,.,.,TRBV12-3/TRBV12-4
TGTGCCACCAGTGATGGGTCGGCGGGACCGGACGAGCAGTACTTC,CATSDGSAGPDEQYF,TRBJ2-7,.,.,TRBV24-1
TGTGCCAGCAGCGACCCCCACAAGAACACTGAAGCTTTCTTT,CASSDPHKNTEAFF,TRBJ1-1,.,.,TRBV2
TGTGCCAGCAGCCCACCTTGGGATTCGGGGACAGATACGCAGTATTTT,CASSPPWDSGTDTQYF,TRBJ2-3,.,.,TRBV11-3
TGTGCCAGTATAAGTAGGGTAGCGGAGCATAAGCAGTTCTTC,CASISRVAEHKQFF,TRBJ2-1,.,few,TRBV19
TGTGCCAGCTCACCTGTCCGCAACTATGGCTACACCTTC,CASSPVRNYGYTF,TRBJ1-2,.,few,TRBV18